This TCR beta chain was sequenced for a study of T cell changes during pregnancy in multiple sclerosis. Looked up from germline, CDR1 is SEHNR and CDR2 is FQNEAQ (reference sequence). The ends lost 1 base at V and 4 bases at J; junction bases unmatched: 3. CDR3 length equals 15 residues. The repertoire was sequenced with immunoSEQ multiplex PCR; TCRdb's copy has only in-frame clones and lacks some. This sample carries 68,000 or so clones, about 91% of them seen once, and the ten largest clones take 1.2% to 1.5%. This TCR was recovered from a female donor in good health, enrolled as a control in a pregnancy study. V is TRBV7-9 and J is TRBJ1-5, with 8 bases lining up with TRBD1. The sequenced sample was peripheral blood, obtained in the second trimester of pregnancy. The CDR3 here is CASSLGQGSNQPQHF. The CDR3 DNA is TGTGCCAGCAGCTTAGGACAGGGGAGTAATCAGCCCCAGCATTTT.